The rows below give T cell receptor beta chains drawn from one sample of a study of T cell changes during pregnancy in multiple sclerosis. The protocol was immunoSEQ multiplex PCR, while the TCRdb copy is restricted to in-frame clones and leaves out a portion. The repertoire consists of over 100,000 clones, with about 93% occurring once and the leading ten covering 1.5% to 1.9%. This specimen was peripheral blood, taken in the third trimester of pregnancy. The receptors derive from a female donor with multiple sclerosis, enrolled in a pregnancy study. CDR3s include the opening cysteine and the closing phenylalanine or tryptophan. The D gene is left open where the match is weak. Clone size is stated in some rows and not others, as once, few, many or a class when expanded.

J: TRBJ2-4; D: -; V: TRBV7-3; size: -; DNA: TGTGCCAGCAGCTTAAATCCAGCGGCGGAAGTTCAGTACTTC; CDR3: CASSLNPAAEVQYF
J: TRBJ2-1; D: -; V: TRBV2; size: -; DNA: TGTGCCAGCAGTGAAGTAGGCGCGTCCCCAGGCCTCTTC; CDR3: CASSEVGASPGLF
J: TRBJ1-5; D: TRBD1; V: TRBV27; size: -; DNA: TGTGCCAGCAGTTTGAGACAGGGGGCCCAGCCCCAGCATTTT; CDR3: CASSLRQGAQPQHF
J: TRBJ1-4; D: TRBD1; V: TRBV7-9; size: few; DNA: TGTGCCAGCAGCCAGGACAGGGCGACAACTAATGAAAAACTGTTTTTT; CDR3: CASSQDRATTNEKLFF
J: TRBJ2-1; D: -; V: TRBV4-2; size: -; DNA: TGTGCCAGCAGCCAGAGACCGGGACTCGTGGACAATGAGCAGTTCTTC; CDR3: CASSQRPGLVDNEQFF
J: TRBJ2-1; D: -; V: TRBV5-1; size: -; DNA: TGCGCCAGCAGCTTTACAGGGTGGGGTGAGCAGTTCTTC; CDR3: CASSFTGWGEQFF
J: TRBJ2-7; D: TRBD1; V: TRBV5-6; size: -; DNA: TGTGCCAGCAGATACTCAGGGGGCTCCTACGAGCAGTACTTC; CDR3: CASRYSGGSYEQYF
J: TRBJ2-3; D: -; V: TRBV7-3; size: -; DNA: TGTGCCAGCAGCCCTTATCGGACAGATCTTATGGGGGTTTGGACAGATACGCAGTATTTT; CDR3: CASSPYRTDLMGVWTDTQYF
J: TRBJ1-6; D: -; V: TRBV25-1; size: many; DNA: TGTGCCAGCAGTGCCAGGGGAAATTCACCCCTCCACTTT; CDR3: CASSARGNSPLHF
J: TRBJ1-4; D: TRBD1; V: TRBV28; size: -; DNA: TGTGCCAGCAGTTTTGGGACAGGGGGTGATGAAAAACTGTTTTTT; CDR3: CASSFGTGGDEKLFF